The clone carrying this T cell receptor (beta chain) was recorded at least ten times. Its antigen is as yet unknown. The authors ran a second PCR of about 6 to 11 cycles using a sample-barcoded 5' primer and a J-beta primer mix. All cDNA molecules were each tagged by a template-switch adaptor with 12 random nucleotides. One entry per CDR3 protein, called by TCRdb with MiXCR from the 5' RACE reads. This sample carries roughly 2 million distinct CDR3 sequences, around 48% of them seen once, and the ten largest clones take approximately 2.1%. These data come from a study of blood T cells in healthy people across ages. The CDR3 runs 14 residues. Germline-derived CDR1 and CDR2 are SQVTM and ANQGSEA. J was trimmed by 2 bases and V by 6 bases; bases with no gene match: 10. Regarding the study as a whole: CMV infection status of these donors was not known. Greater diversity and more naive CD4+ cells were seen in long-lived donors than in aged donors.

The sequence derives from a middle-aged woman in good health. The V call is TRBV29-1, the J call TRBJ2-7, with 7 bases matching TRBD1. The sample was blood. CDR3 bases: TGCAGCGTGGATTTCGGGACAGATACCTACGAGCAGTACTTC. Translating it yields CSVDFGTDTYEQYF.